The clone carrying this TCR beta chain was detected ten times or more. This specimen comes from a study of human T cells and chemical hapten exposure. Turning to the study itself: While the approximately 23-week study was under way, patients received diphenylcyclopropenone on the scalp every week.

Germline V gene data show CDR1 as MNHNY and CDR2 as SVGAGI (reference sequence). Germline trimming cut 6 bases from V and 4 bases from J; bases unmatched to any gene: 13. This CDR3 has 17 amino acids. TCRdb called the RACE reads again in MiXCR, with one record for every CDR3 protein. The sample holds about 120,000 distinct CDR3 sequences, approximately 12% seen once. Sample time point: pre-sensitization, week 0. Stated treatment: therapeutic diphenylcyclopropenone sensitization with weekly scalp DPC. Specimen: whole blood, collected in connection with sensitization to the hapten diphenylcyclopropenone (DPC). The V call is TRBV6-6, the J call TRBJ1-2, with TRBD1 matching 11 bases. This TCR derives from a woman aged 18-29 years with alopecia areata. Some clones in this sample may be carry-over from other donors' samples. The CDR3 is CASSETDRGPLGYGYTF. CDR3 bases: TGTGCCAGCAGCGAGACGGACAGGGGGCCCCTAGGCTATGGCTACACCTTC.